The T cell receptor (beta chain) under discussion was sequenced for a study of blood T cells in healthy people across ages. Overall study context: Roughly one uniquely barcoded beta molecule per two T cells was captured.

Each sample had at least 6 million PBMCs isolated. CDR3 length: 15 residues. Looked up from germline, CDR1 is SEHNR and CDR2 is FQNEAQ (reference sequence). The germline V and J ends were trimmed by 7 bases and 0 bases, with 13 bases remaining between them. This clonotype has only a few counts. Its specificity is unknown. Primers used in a second PCR of about 6 to 12 cycles were a sample-barcoded 5' primer and a J-beta primer mix. TCRdb independently ran MiXCR on the 5' RACE reads; one entry per CDR3 protein. Here the sample spans about 830,000 distinct CDR3 sequences, under 80% being singletons. Study observations and caveats: Significant beta diversity loss was already apparent by age approximately 36, declining roughly linearly.

The clonotype originates from a man aged 25 to 40 in good health. The V call is TRBV7-9, the J call TRBJ2-1; D possibly corresponds to TRBD2 (5 bases). Sequencing was carried out using blood. The CDR3 loop reads CASTGDGSSYNEQFF. CDR3 nucleotide sequence: TGTGCCAGCACTGGAGATGGGAGCTCCTACAATGAGCAGTTCTTC.